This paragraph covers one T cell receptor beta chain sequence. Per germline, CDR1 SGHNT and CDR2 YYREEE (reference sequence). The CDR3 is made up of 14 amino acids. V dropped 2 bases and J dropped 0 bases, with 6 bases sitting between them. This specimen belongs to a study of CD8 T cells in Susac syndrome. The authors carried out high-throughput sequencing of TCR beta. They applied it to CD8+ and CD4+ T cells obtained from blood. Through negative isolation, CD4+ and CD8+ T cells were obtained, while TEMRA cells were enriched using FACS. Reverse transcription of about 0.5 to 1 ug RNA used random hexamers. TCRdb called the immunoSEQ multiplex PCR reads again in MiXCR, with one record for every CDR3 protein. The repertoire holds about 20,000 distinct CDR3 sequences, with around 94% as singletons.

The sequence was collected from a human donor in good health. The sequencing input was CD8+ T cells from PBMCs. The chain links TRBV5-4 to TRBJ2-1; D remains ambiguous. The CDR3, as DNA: TGTGCCAGCAGCTTCTCGAGCTCCTACAATGAGCAGTTCTTC. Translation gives CASSFSSSYNEQFF.